This T cell receptor (beta chain) was observed in a study of post-analysis software for immune sequencing data. About the research overall: Relapsing-remitting, secondary progressive and progressive-relapsing multiple sclerosis courses were included. General observations from the study: In multiple sclerosis, normalized Chao1 diversity was significantly below that of controls. Batch-mates among the samples co-clustered strongly by F measure.

This clonotype was seen a handful of times. The antigen is not known. Unique molecular identifiers were carried by the TCR beta cDNA libraries. Some 500,000 cDNA molecules were obtained per 1 to 10 million input T cells. TCRdb reprocessed the PCR reads via MiXCR and lists one record per CDR3 protein. The data show hundreds of thousands of distinct CDR3 sequences, 30% to 45% seen once. The sample consisted of blood. This clonotype was obtained from a girl aged 2-10 years with multiple sclerosis.

The CDR3 here is CSGTGTSGGPAPQETQYF. Written as DNA, the CDR3 is TGCAGCGGAACCGGGACTAGCGGGGGGCCTGCTCCCCAAGAGACCCAGTACTTC. V usage is TRBV29-1 and J usage is TRBJ2-5; TRBD2 agrees at 15 bases. After removal of 7 bases from V and 1 base from J, the junction contained 13 bases not matched to a gene. Germline values: CDR1 SQVTM, CDR2 ANQGSEA. This CDR3 has 18 amino acids.